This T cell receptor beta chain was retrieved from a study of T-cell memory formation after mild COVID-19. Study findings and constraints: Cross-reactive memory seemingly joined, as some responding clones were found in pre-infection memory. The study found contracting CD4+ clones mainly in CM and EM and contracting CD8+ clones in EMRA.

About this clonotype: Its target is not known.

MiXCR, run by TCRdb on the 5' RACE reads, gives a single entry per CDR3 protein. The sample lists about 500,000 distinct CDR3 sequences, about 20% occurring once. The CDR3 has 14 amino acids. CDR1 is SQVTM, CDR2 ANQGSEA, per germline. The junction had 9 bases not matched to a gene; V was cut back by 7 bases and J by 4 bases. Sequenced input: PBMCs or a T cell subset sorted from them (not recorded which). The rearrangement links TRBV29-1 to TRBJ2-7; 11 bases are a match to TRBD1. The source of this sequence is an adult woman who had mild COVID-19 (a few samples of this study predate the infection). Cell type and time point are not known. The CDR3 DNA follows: TGCAGCGCCCCACGCGGACAGGGGGCTTACGAGCAGTACTTC. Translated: CSAPRGQGAYEQYF.